Below are 31 T cell receptor beta chains sequenced from a single sample in a study of CD8 T cells in Susac syndrome. cDNA came from 0.5 to 1 ug RNA primed by random hexamers. TCRdb analysed the immunoSEQ multiplex PCR reads with MiXCR anew, one entry per CDR3 protein. In the table there are around 200,000 distinct CDR3 sequences, about 95% of which are singletons. Specimen: CD4+ T cells from PBMCs. The receptors here all came from a human donor with multiple sclerosis.

This chain links TRBV3-1 with TRBJ1-3, with 8 bases lining up with TRBD1. V lost 1 base, J lost 3 bases, and 2 bases stayed unmatched. This CDR3 is built from 15 residues. From germline, CDR1 is LGHDT and CDR2 YNNKEL (reference sequence). CDR3 sequence reads: CASSQGTGLGNTIYF. The CDR3 bases are TGTGCCAGCAGCCAAGGGACAGGGCTTGGAAACACCATATATTTT.

This clonotype was recorded once. V is TRBV30 and J is TRBJ1-1; no firm D call. CDR1 is GTSNPN and CDR2 is SVGIG in the germline V gene (reference sequence). This CDR3 has 13 amino acids. Trimming removed 5 bases from V and 3 bases from J, with 13 bases in between. CDR3 bases: TGTGCCTGGTCCCTCGGACGGGACACTGAAGCTTTCTTT. It encodes CAWSLGRDTEAFF.

V and J are TRBV5-1 and TRBJ2-1, with 9 bases fitting TRBD2. The ends lost 7 bases at V and 9 bases at J; junction bases unmatched: 11. Germline loops: CDR1 SGHRS, CDR2 YFSETQ. The CDR3 is made up of 14 amino acids. CDR3 sequence (DNA): TGCGCCAGCCACCAAAGCGGGGGGCCGGGTGAGCAGTTCTTC. Protein: CASHQSGGPGEQFF.

CDR3 DNA sequence: TGTGCCAGCTCACCAGGGGTGGTAAGGACTGAAGCTTTCTTT. Protein sequence: CASSPGVVRTEAFF. This chain joins TRBV18 and TRBJ1-1; unclear D gene. The germline V gene has CDR1 KGHSH and CDR2 LQKENI. The CDR3 loop spans 14 amino acids. The ends were cut back, 2 bases at V and 5 bases at J, with 12 bases in the middle.

This clonotype was detected once. The gene calls are TRBV3-1 and TRBJ2-7; D tentatively reads TRBD1 or TRBD2 (5 bases each). Trimming left V 4 bases short and J 3 bases short, with 7 bases between. This CDR3 spans 12 amino acids. In germline, CDR1 is LGHDT, CDR2 YNNKEL (reference sequence). Here the CDR3 DNA reads TGTGCCAGCAGCCCGGGACGCTACGAGCAGTACTTC. This translates into CASSPGRYEQYF.

In its sample, this clonotype was seen once. The genes are TRBV12-3 or TRBV12-4 and TRBJ2-5; D uncertain. The CDR3 spans 15 residues. The germline V and J ends were trimmed by 6 bases and 5 bases, with 19 bases remaining between them. The CDR3 protein is CASSLHTSLSETQYF. CDR3 in DNA: TGTGCCAGCAGCCTGCACACAAGCCTCTCCGAGACCCAGTACTTC.

The chain links TRBV29-1 to TRBJ2-1, with 8 bases identical to TRBD2. CDR1 is SQVTM and CDR2 is ANQGSEA in the germline V gene. V lost 6 bases to trimming and J lost 2 bases; unmatched junction nucleotides: 6. The CDR3 extends over 14 amino acids. The CDR3 DNA is TGCAGCGTGGAAACAGCGGGGGCCTACAATGAGCAGTTCTTC. Its translation is CSVETAGAYNEQFF.

The chain joins TRBV7-7 to TRBJ2-1; 8 nucleotides match TRBD1. CDR1 is SSHAT and CDR2 is FNYEAQ in the germline V gene (reference sequence). This CDR3 has 13 amino acids. This CDR3 is CASALDRAGEQFF. CDR3 nucleotides: TGTGCTAGCGCATTGGACAGGGCTGGTGAGCAGTTCTTC.

The rearrangement uses TRBV20-1 and TRBJ1-5; 7 bases are shared with TRBD1. In germline, CDR1 is DFQATT, CDR2 SNEGSKA (reference sequence). V trimming: 2 bases; J trimming: 5 bases; junction bases outside the gene matches: 6. The CDR3 is made up of 14 amino acids. Here the CDR3 reads CSARKTGWDQPQHF. CDR3 bases: TGCAGTGCTAGAAAGACAGGGTGGGATCAGCCCCAGCATTTT.

The chain joins TRBV30 to TRBJ1-1; D ambiguous. The germline gives CDR1 GTSNPN, CDR2 SVGIG (reference sequence). This CDR3 has 14 amino acids. V was cut by 2 bases and J by 5 bases, with 15 bases left in between. For the CDR3, the DNA is TGTGCCTGGAGTAGAGGCCGGGGAGAGACTGAAGCTTTCTTT. Translating it yields CAWSRGRGETEAFF.

V gene TRBV2 combines with J gene TRBJ1-2; D uncertain. The CDR3 consists of 14 residues. Per the germline V gene, CDR1 is SNHLY and CDR2 is FYNNEI. The V end lost 4 bases, the J end lost 1 base, and 10 bases lay between the germline ends. The CDR3 coding sequence is TGTGCCAGCAGTGCCGCGGGAGGTAACTATGGCTACACCTTC. Protein product: CASSAAGGNYGYTF. Complete variable domain (other parts from reference TRBV2 and TRBJ1-2): EPEVTQTPSHQVTQMGQEVILRCVPISNHLYFYWYRQILGQKVEFLVSFYNNEISEKSEIFDDQFSVERPDGSNFTLKIRSTKLEDSAMYFCASSAAGGNYGYTFGSGTRLTVV.

The chain joins TRBV7-2 to TRBJ2-3; weak D call: TRBD2 (5 bases). The V gene's germline CDR1 is SGHTA and CDR2 FQGNSA. CDR3 length: 15 amino acids. Trimming removed 1 base from V and 2 bases from J, with 10 bases in between. CDR3 coding DNA: TGTGCCAGCAGCTTAGTAGCGAGCCCCACAGATACGCAGTATTTT. Protein sequence: CASSLVASPTDTQYF.

The chain has TRBV27 and TRBJ1-1; tentatively, D is TRBD1 (5 bases). The length of the CDR3 is 13 residues. Germline CDR1 reads MNHEY; CDR2 reads SMNVEV (reference sequence). V lost 5 bases, J lost 5 bases, and 12 bases lay in between. The CDR3 loop reads CASSLRRVTEAFF. The DNA for the CDR3 is TGTGCCAGCAGTCTTCGCAGGGTTACTGAAGCTTTCTTT.

CDR3 nucleotide sequence: TGTGCCAGTAGCCCCCTTTCGAGGGGGAACACTGAAGCTTTCTTT. Encoded protein: CASSPLSRGNTEAFF. The genes are TRBV19 and TRBJ1-1; a possible D gene is TRBD1 (5 bases). V was cut by 6 bases and J by 1 base, with 15 bases left in between. The CDR3 loop spans 15 amino acids. CDR1 is LNHDA, CDR2 SQIVND, per germline (reference sequence).

This chain uses TRBV5-1 with TRBJ2-5; possibly TRBD2 for D (6 bases). CDR3 length: 14 residues. The germline V and J ends were trimmed by 4 bases and 1 base, with 11 bases remaining between them. Germline loops: CDR1 SGHRS, CDR2 YFSETQ. This chain's CDR3 is CASSTRDSQETQYF. The CDR3 DNA is TGCGCCAGCAGCACCCGGGACTCCCAAGAGACCCAGTACTTC.

The genes are TRBV29-1 and TRBJ1-2; 10 bases align to TRBD1. The CDR3 has 13 amino acids. Looked up from germline, CDR1 is SQVTM and CDR2 is ANQGSEA. The junction had 8 bases not matched to a gene; V was cut back by 7 bases and J by 6 bases. The CDR3, as DNA: TGCAGCGCTGACAGGGGGCTTGACAATGGCTACACCTTC. This sequence encodes CSADRGLDNGYTF. Combining the CDR3 with reference TRBV29-1 and TRBJ1-2 gives the whole variable domain SAVISQKPSRDICQRGTSLTIQCQVDSQVTMMFWYRQQPGQSLTLIATANQGSEATYESGFVIDKFPISRPNLTFSTLTVSNMSPEDSSIYLCSADRGLDNGYTFGSGTRLTVV.

The rearrangement links TRBV30 to TRBJ2-7; the D is unclear. V shed 7 bases and J shed 0 bases, with 13 bases lying between them. The CDR3 length is 13 residues. CDR1 is GTSNPN and CDR2 is SVGIG in the germline V gene (reference sequence). CDR3 protein: CASHPDGSYEQYF. CDR3 bases: TGTGCCTCCCACCCCGACGGCTCCTACGAGCAGTACTTC.

The gene calls are TRBV10-3 and TRBJ1-2; D not certain. This CDR3 spans 12 amino acids. Trimming took off 6 bases at V and 8 bases at J, with 13 bases between the two ends. Germline lookup yields CDR1 ENHRY and CDR2 SYGVKD. The CDR3 coding sequence is TGTGCCATCAGCGACGGGCAGGAGGGCTACACCTTC. Its protein is CAISDGQEGYTF.

The chain links TRBV2 to TRBJ1-5, with D possibly matching TRBD1 (6 bases). Per germline, CDR1 SNHLY and CDR2 FYNNEI. Deletions cut 1 base from V and 4 bases from J, with 14 bases between. This CDR3 comprises 16 residues. The DNA for the CDR3 is TGTGCCAGCAGTGAAGGAGGGGGTGCCCAAAATCAGCCCCAGCATTTT. This sequence encodes CASSEGGGAQNQPQHF.

This sequence joins TRBV6-5 and TRBJ2-7; TRBD2 matches 11 bases. The CDR3 is made up of 14 amino acids. The J segment lost 4 bases and the V segment lost 5 bases, leaving 4 bases of the junction unmatched. Germline assignment: CDR1 MNHEY and CDR2 SVGAGI. The CDR3 is CASSRLAGMYEQYF. CDR3 sequence (DNA): TGTGCCAGCAGTAGACTAGCGGGGATGTACGAGCAGTACTTC.

This clonotype was observed once. The chain joins TRBV6-2 or TRBV6-3 to TRBJ2-2; TRBD2 matches at 10 bases. Germline loops: CDR1 MNHEY, CDR2 SVGEGT. The V and J ends lost 1 base and 6 bases, in that order; junction bases with no gene match: 2. The CDR3 length is 15 residues. CDR3 sequence (DNA): TGTGCCAGCAGTTACTTAGGACTAGCGGCCGGGGAGCTGTTTTTT. Protein: CASSYLGLAAGELFF.

V gene TRBV30 combines with J gene TRBJ2-7; 7 bases are a match to TRBD2. The CDR3 is 13 amino acids. Per the germline V gene, CDR1 is GTSNPN and CDR2 is SVGIG (reference sequence). V gave up 0 bases and J gave up 2 bases; unmatched junction bases: 1. The CDR3 spells CAWSVGTTYEQYF. The CDR3 DNA is TGTGCCTGGAGTGTCGGGACTACCTACGAGCAGTACTTC.

CDR3 in DNA: TGTGCCAGCACCTCGACGGGGATGAACACTGAAGCTTTCTTT. Residues: CASTSTGMNTEAFF. The chain uses TRBV12-3 or TRBV12-4 and TRBJ1-1; D is uncertain. Trimming took 7 bases from V and 0 from J, leaving 12 bases between them. This CDR3 has 14 amino acids.

The genes are TRBV3-1 and TRBJ1-2, with TRBD1 matching over 9 bases. The J segment lost 10 bases and the V segment lost 4 bases, leaving 19 bases of the junction unmatched. This CDR3 has 17 residues. Germline CDR1 is LGHDT and CDR2 is YNNKEL (reference sequence). CDR3 protein: CASSPISGQGHPPDYTF. In DNA, the CDR3 is TGTGCCAGCAGCCCCATATCGGGACAGGGCCACCCACCTGACTACACCTTC.

V and J are TRBV3-1 and TRBJ1-2; maybe TRBD1 (6 bases). This CDR3 contains 15 residues. V lost 4 bases and J lost 8, with 20 bases in between. Germline lookup yields CDR1 LGHDT and CDR2 YNNKEL (reference sequence). CDR3 bases: TGTGCCAGCAGCCGAGGGGGACAAGCTATAGGAGGCTACACCTTC. It codes for CASSRGGQAIGGYTF.

This clonotype came up once. The genes are TRBV9 and TRBJ2-5; 7 nucleotides match TRBD2. The junction had 8 bases not matched to a gene; V was cut back by 3 bases and J by 0 bases. The CDR3 extends over 16 amino acids. From germline, CDR1 is SGDLS and CDR2 YYNGEE. CDR3 loop: CASSARLAEYQETQYF. CDR3 DNA sequence: TGTGCCAGCAGCGCCCGGCTAGCGGAGTACCAAGAGACCCAGTACTTC. The entire variable domain, with the rest obtained from reference TRBV9 and TRBJ2-5, is as follows: DSGVTQTPKHLITATGQRVTLRCSPRSGDLSVYWYQQSLDQGLQFLIQYYNGEERAKGNILERFSAQQFPDLHSELNLSSLELGDSALYFCASSARLAEYQETQYFGPGTRLLVL.

The chain carries TRBV6-5 and TRBJ1-5; D is undetermined. Per germline, CDR1 MNHEY and CDR2 SVGAGI. This CDR3 has 14 residues. Trimming removed 6 bases from V and 8 bases from J, with 17 bases in between. As DNA, the CDR3 is TGTGCCAGCAGCCCTGCGGGTATCTCAAAGCCCCAGCATTTT. It codes for CASSPAGISKPQHF.

The count of this clonotype is one. The gene calls are TRBV3-1 and TRBJ2-5; 9 bases are shared with TRBD2. The CDR3 contains 18 residues. The J segment lost 1 base and the V segment lost 3 bases, leaving 12 bases of the junction unmatched. Per the germline V gene, CDR1 is LGHDT and CDR2 is YNNKEL (reference sequence). CDR3 sequence (DNA): TGTGCCAGCAGCCAGGCGTCCGGGACTAGCCTCGGCCAAGAGACCCAGTACTTC. As protein: CASSQASGTSLGQETQYF.

The genes are TRBV20-1 and TRBJ2-2; D is uncertain. V lost 0 bases to trimming and J lost 1 base, with 6 bases between them. This CDR3 has 14 residues. From germline, CDR1 is DFQATT and CDR2 SNEGSKA (reference sequence). This CDR3 is CSARDLQNTGELFF. CDR3 nucleotides: TGCAGTGCTAGAGATTTACAGAACACCGGGGAGCTGTTTTTT.

The chain uses TRBV20-1 and TRBJ2-3, with D possibly TRBD1 on 5 matching bases. V lost 3 bases to trimming and J lost 1 base, with 11 bases between them. CDR3 length: 14 residues. Germline V gene sequence: CDR1 DFQATT, CDR2 SNEGSKA (reference sequence). The CDR3 DNA reads TGCAGTGCTAGGAGGCAGGGCCGCACAGATACGCAGTATTTT. Its protein is CSARRQGRTDTQYF.

In this sample, this clonotype turned up a few times. This rearrangement joins TRBV20-1 to TRBJ1-1; D is possibly TRBD1 (5 bases). Germline CDR1 is DFQATT and CDR2 is SNEGSKA (reference sequence). The CDR3 spans 12 residues. V shed 2 bases and J shed 2 bases, with 6 bases lying between them. DNA of the CDR3: TGCAGTGCTAGACAGGGAAACACTGAAGCTTTCTTT. Its translation: CSARQGNTEAFF.